This T cell receptor beta chain appears in the sequencing data of a study of blood T cell repertoires in COVID-19. Across the study: Whether acute or convalescent, the COVID-19 samples came from the United States, Italy and Spain. Sample material is recorded as cDNA or gDNA derived from T cells, B-cell-depleted T cells, or PBMCs.

Germline V lookup: CDR1 SGHRS, CDR2 YFSETQ. The length of the CDR3 is 15 residues. V lost 0 bases to trimming and J lost 5 bases; unmatched junction nucleotides: 3. In the original analysis: Estimates of nucleated cell counts were drawn from the amplification of reference gene primers. Sequenced by immunoSEQ multiplex PCR; TCRdb stores in-frame clones only, minus some. That table furnishes V, J and clone size, whereas the DNA furnished D and trimming. Of about 22,000 clones in the sample, over 80% are singletons; the top ten hold 22%. This clone was detected only once. The sequencing sample was made of peripheral blood. The origin of this receptor is a man older than 75 with active or convalescent COVID-19. The rearrangement joins TRBV5-1 to TRBJ2-3, with TRBD2 matching 10 bases. The CDR3: CASSLASGGVDTQYF. The CDR3 nucleotides read TGCGCCAGCAGCTTGGCCAGCGGGGGGGTAGATACGCAGTATTTT.